These T cell receptor beta chains were read from a single sample in a study of T-cell memory formation after mild COVID-19. One entry per CDR3 protein, called by TCRdb with MiXCR from the 5' RACE reads. The sample includes about 540,000 distinct CDR3 sequences, approximately 20% of them seen just once. What was sequenced was PBMCs or a T cell subset sorted from them (not recorded which). These receptors originate from an adult woman who had mild COVID-19 (a few samples of this study predate the infection). Cell type and time point are not known. Both conserved end residues are part of each CDR3. A D gene is named only where the DNA matches it firmly. Size values are once, few and many counts, or a class for expanded clones, and some rows have none.

clone size	J gene	V gene	D gene	CDR3 protein	CDR3 DNA
few	TRBJ2-1	TRBV7-9	TRBD1	CASSFPPGQPSYNEQFF	TGTGCCAGCAGCTTCCCTCCGGGACAGCCGTCCTACAATGAGCAGTTCTTC
-	TRBJ2-1	TRBV5-1	TRBD2	CASRPGLAGGFAVIYNEQFF	TGCGCCAGCCGGCCGGGACTAGCGGGAGGATTCGCGGTGATTTACAATGAGCAGTTCTTC
few	TRBJ2-5	TRBV7-3	-	CASSPTGPQTQYF	TGTGCCAGCAGCCCCACCGGGCCCCAGACCCAGTACTTC
few	TRBJ2-5	TRBV5-1	TRBD1	CASSLAGTGEQETQYF	TGCGCCAGCAGCTTGGCAGGGACAGGGGAACAAGAGACCCAGTACTTC
-	TRBJ2-7	TRBV20-1	-	CSARSPTDYEQYF	TGCAGTGCTAGATCCCCGACTGACTACGAGCAGTACTTC
few	TRBJ2-7	TRBV5-1	-	CASSLAAQSREQYF	TGCGCCAGCAGCTTGGCCGCCCAGAGTCGGGAGCAGTACTTC
few	TRBJ1-5	TRBV5-1	-	CASSTGLSNQPQHF	TGCGCCAGCAGCACGGGACTTAGCAATCAGCCCCAGCATTTT
few	TRBJ2-4	TRBV19	-	CASSFYRLAKNIQYF	TGTGCCAGTAGTTTCTACAGGCTAGCCAAAAACATTCAGTACTTC
once	TRBJ2-3	TRBV11-2	TRBD2	CASSQITSGRRGTQYF	TGTGCCAGCAGCCAGATTACTAGCGGGAGAAGGGGCACGCAGTATTTT
-	TRBJ2-3	TRBV7-9	TRBD2	CASTLRRSSGGTDTQYF	TGTGCCAGCACCCTACGCAGGTCGAGCGGGGGGACAGATACGCAGTATTTT
few	TRBJ2-3	TRBV9	TRBD1	CASSRQGRADTQYF	TGTGCCAGCAGTAGACAGGGGCGCGCAGATACGCAGTATTTT
-	TRBJ1-6	TRBV15	-	CATSRVPARRGDNSPLHF	TGTGCCACCAGCAGAGTACCGGCGAGAAGGGGAGACAATTCACCCCTCCACTTT
-	TRBJ2-2	TRBV19	TRBD2	CASGPLSGGVTGELFF	TGTGCCAGTGGCCCTCTCAGCGGGGGGGTCACCGGGGAGCTGTTTTTT
few	TRBJ1-1	TRBV12-3/TRBV12-4	-	CASSWAGNTEAFF	TGTGCCAGCAGTTGGGCTGGGAACACTGAAGCTTTCTTT
few	TRBJ2-1	TRBV13	-	CASSLGTALYNEQFF	TGTGCCAGCAGCTTAGGGACAGCTCTCTACAATGAGCAGTTCTTC
-	TRBJ1-2	TRBV5-6	-	CASSFSDRLWSGYTF	TGTGCCAGCAGCTTTAGTGACAGACTATGGAGTGGCTACACCTTC
-	TRBJ2-5	TRBV7-3	-	CASSVGQTGRETQYF	TGTGCCAGCAGCGTTGGACAGACGGGACGAGAGACCCAGTACTTC
-	TRBJ1-1	TRBV7-7	-	CASSLGILGEGNTEAFF	TGTGCCAGCAGCCTCGGAATATTAGGGGAGGGGAACACTGAAGCTTTCTTT
-	TRBJ1-3	TRBV5-6	TRBD1	CASSFEPGGPLGNTIYF	TGTGCCAGCAGCTTTGAACCAGGGGGCCCTTTAGGAAACACCATATATTTT
few	TRBJ1-2	TRBV7-9	-	CASSRNGNYGYTF	TGTGCCAGCAGCCGAAACGGCAACTATGGCTACACCTTC
-	TRBJ1-1	TRBV20-1	TRBD1	CSARKGQPNTEAFF	TGCAGTGCTAGAAAGGGACAGCCGAACACTGAAGCTTTCTTT
few	TRBJ2-7	TRBV24-1	-	CATSDPRRTDYEQYF	TGTGCCACCAGTGACCCACGACGGACCGACTACGAGCAGTACTTC
few	TRBJ2-1	TRBV11-2	TRBD2	CASSLLGGGAFYNEQFF	TGTGCCAGCAGCTTATTGGGCGGGGGGGCCTTCTACAATGAGCAGTTCTTC
-	TRBJ1-2	TRBV20-1	-	CSAGGGQENGYTF	TGCAGTGCGGGGGGAGGGCAGGAGAATGGCTACACCTTC
-	TRBJ2-7	TRBV6-2/TRBV6-3	-	CASRPLRGAGSYEQYF	TGTGCCAGCAGACCCCTGAGGGGGGCTGGCTCCTACGAGCAGTACTTC
few	TRBJ2-7	TRBV4-1	-	CASSQDRNSYEQYF	TGCGCCAGCAGCCAAGACAGAAACTCCTACGAGCAGTACTTC
few	TRBJ2-3	TRBV18	-	CASSQRAAGVGDTQYF	TGTGCCAGCTCACAGAGGGCGGCAGGGGTTGGAGATACGCAGTATTTT
few	TRBJ2-7	TRBV5-1	-	CASSSGLVTYEQYF	TGCGCCAGCAGCTCCGGACTTGTAACCTACGAGCAGTACTTC
-	TRBJ2-1	TRBV6-5	-	CASSYVLGAYNEQFF	TGTGCCAGCAGTTACGTACTAGGCGCCTACAATGAGCAGTTCTTC
few	TRBJ1-6	TRBV28	-	CASSFTNRAPLHF	TGTGCCAGCAGTTTCACCAATCGCGCACCCCTCCACTTT
-	TRBJ2-3	TRBV6-5	-	CATLSGRGFTDTQYF	TGTGCCACACTGTCAGGGCGCGGGTTCACAGATACGCAGTATTTT
few	TRBJ2-1	TRBV11-2	-	CASSLSHAKFF	TGTGCCAGCAGCTTATCTCACGCAAAGTTCTTC
few	TRBJ1-5	TRBV12-3/TRBV12-4	-	CASSPSEITGNQPQHF	TGTGCCAGCAGTCCTTCCGAAATCACGGGCAATCAGCCCCAGCATTTT
-	TRBJ1-5	TRBV10-2	-	CASTTGSYQPQHF	TGCGCCAGCACCACAGGTAGCTATCAGCCCCAGCATTTT
few	TRBJ2-7	TRBV15	TRBD2	CATSNRRTSDAMGEQYF	TGTGCCACCAGCAACCGTAGGACTAGCGACGCAATGGGGGAGCAGTACTTC
few	TRBJ2-2	TRBV7-3	TRBD1	CASSLSTGGTGELFF	TGTGCCAGCAGCTTAAGCACAGGGGGCACCGGGGAGCTGTTTTTT
few	TRBJ2-1	TRBV6-5	TRBD2	CASYTGLAVEQFF	TGTGCCAGTTACACGGGCCTAGCGGTTGAGCAGTTCTTC
many	TRBJ1-6	TRBV7-3	-	CASSSVAGGDSPLHF	TGTGCCAGCAGCTCCGTCGCTGGTGGGGATTCACCCCTCCACTTT
-	TRBJ2-1	TRBV5-1	TRBD2	CASSSRGSTSGKYNEQFF	TGCGCCAGCAGCTCCCGGGGGAGTACTAGCGGGAAATACAATGAGCAGTTCTTC
few	TRBJ2-1	TRBV12-3/TRBV12-4	-	CASSTTVDNEQFF	TGTGCCAGCAGCACGACAGTAGACAATGAGCAGTTCTTC
-	TRBJ1-2	TRBV25-1	-	CASSDPYPNYGYTF	TGTGCCAGCAGTGACCCGTATCCTAACTATGGCTACACCTTC
many	TRBJ2-2	TRBV25-1	-	CASSFSTVNTGELFF	TGTGCCAGCAGCTTTAGTACAGTGAACACCGGGGAGCTGTTTTTT
-	TRBJ2-3	TRBV6-6	TRBD2	CASSLTLAGEGDTQYF	TGTGCCAGCAGTCTCACGCTAGCGGGAGAAGGGGATACGCAGTATTTT
few	TRBJ1-3	TRBV12-3/TRBV12-4	-	CASGLGSGTIYF	TGTGCCAGCGGCCTGGGATCTGGCACCATATATTTT
-	TRBJ2-7	TRBV20-1	-	CSARDERIAAAYEQYF	TGCAGTGCTAGAGATGAGCGAATAGCGGCTGCCTACGAGCAGTACTTC
-	TRBJ2-1	TRBV6-1	-	CASSEDGAWYNEQFF	TGTGCCAGCAGTGAAGACGGGGCGTGGTACAATGAGCAGTTCTTC
few	TRBJ1-1	TRBV20-1	-	CSARDARGMNTEAFF	TGCAGTGCTAGAGACGCCCGGGGAATGAACACTGAAGCTTTCTTT
few	TRBJ2-7	TRBV12-3/TRBV12-4	TRBD2	CASSLGLAGSF	TGTGCCAGCAGTCTGGGACTAGCGGGAAGCTTC
-	TRBJ2-7	TRBV29-1	-	CSVYQGYEQYF	TGCAGCGTTTACCAGGGGTACGAGCAGTACTTC
many	TRBJ2-5	TRBV24-1	TRBD2	CATSDYRAGGPETQYF	TGTGCCACCAGTGATTATCGAGCGGGAGGGCCAGAGACCCAGTACTTC
few	TRBJ1-1	TRBV4-3	TRBD1	CASSQDQGQGVTEAFF	TGCGCCAGCAGCCAAGATCAGGGACAGGGGGTTACTGAAGCTTTCTTT
few	TRBJ2-5	TRBV29-1	-	CSVGGAQETQYF	TGCAGCGTTGGGGGGGCCCAAGAGACCCAGTACTTC
-	TRBJ2-3	TRBV20-1	TRBD1	CSAEGTGGAADTQYF	TGCAGTGCTGAAGGGACAGGGGGCGCAGCAGATACGCAGTATTTT
-	TRBJ2-3	TRBV7-3	TRBD2	CASSLGSIAGGATDTQYF	TGTGCCAGCAGCTTAGGGAGTATAGCGGGAGGCGCGACAGATACGCAGTATTTT